One and the same sample provided the 23 T cell receptor beta chains below, sequenced in a study of T-cell memory formation after mild COVID-19. TCRdb re-called the 5' RACE reads through MiXCR, storing one row per CDR3 protein. Here the sample spans hundreds of thousands of distinct CDR3 sequences, 15% to 20% being singletons. Sample: PBMCs or a T cell subset sorted from them (not recorded which). The source of these receptors is a man younger than 35 who had mild COVID-19 (a few samples of this study predate the infection). Cell type and time point are not known.

The chain employs TRBV12-3 or TRBV12-4 and TRBJ1-1, with D maybe TRBD1 (6 bases). The V and J ends lost 7 bases and 0 bases respectively, with 15 bases between them. CDR3 length: 15 amino acids. The CDR3 sequence is CASTPEGEMNTEAFF. The DNA for the CDR3 is TGTGCCAGCACTCCCGAGGGGGAGATGAACACTGAAGCTTTCTTT.

In its sample, this clonotype was seen a few times. This rearrangement joins TRBV7-6 to TRBJ2-3; a weak D match, TRBD1 (6 bases). This CDR3 has 17 residues. V dropped 2 bases and J dropped 5 bases, with 20 bases sitting between them. The V gene's germline CDR1 is SGHVS and CDR2 FNYEAQ. CDR3 loop: CASSLRLTGHGGDTQYF. The CDR3 region has the DNA TGTGCCAGCAGCTTACGCCTGACGGGACACGGAGGAGATACGCAGTATTTT.

The V and J genes are TRBV3-1 and TRBJ1-5; D is undetermined. The length of the CDR3 is 14 residues. Per the germline V gene, CDR1 is LGHDT and CDR2 is YNNKEL (reference sequence). V was trimmed by 4 bases and J by 0 bases, leaving 7 bases between them. DNA for the CDR3: TGTGCCAGCAGCCCCGTCAATAGCAATCAGCCCCAGCATTTT. Translated: CASSPVNSNQPQHF.

The chain combines TRBV19 with TRBJ2-4, with TRBD1 matching over 11 bases. The ends lost 5 bases at V and 9 bases at J; junction bases unmatched: 9. Germline V gene sequence: CDR1 LNHDA, CDR2 SQIVND (reference sequence). CDR3 length: 15 amino acids. CDR3 loop: CASSPTRTGGGIQYF. CDR3 DNA sequence: TGTGCCAGTAGTCCGACACGGACAGGGGGCGGCATTCAGTACTTC.

This clonotype has just a few counts. The CDR3 is CASRARIGGINEQFF. CDR3 DNA: TGTGCCAGCAGGGCAAGGATAGGGGGGATCAATGAGCAGTTCTTC. The J gene is TRBJ2-1, the V gene TRBV4-2; D tentatively fits TRBD1 or TRBD2 (6 bases each). V gave up 6 bases and J gave up 6 bases, with 18 bases separating them. CDR3 length: 15 residues. Germline CDR1 LGHNA, CDR2 YNFKEQ.

This clonotype was recorded many times. The chain recombines TRBV6-1 with TRBJ2-3; D unclear. CDR3 length: 12 amino acids. Trimming took 4 bases from V and 2 from J, leaving 4 bases between them. Germline V gene data show CDR1 as MNHNS and CDR2 as SASEGT. CDR3 coding DNA: TGTGCCAGCAGTGGCTCCACAGATACGCAGTATTTT. It encodes CASSGSTDTQYF.

The rearrangement joins TRBV7-6 to TRBJ2-2; D not resolved. Trimming took 1 base from V and 6 from J, leaving 12 bases between them. The CDR3 has 15 amino acids. CDR1 is SGHVS and CDR2 is FNYEAQ in the germline V gene. The CDR3 DNA reads as TGTGCCAGCAGCTTAGGTCCAGTTACAGCCGGGGAGCTGTTTTTT. Its protein is CASSLGPVTAGELFF.

V and J are TRBV6-2 or TRBV6-3 and TRBJ2-1; 9 nucleotides agree with TRBD2. This CDR3 region has 16 residues. The trim removed 6 bases at V and 5 bases at J, leaving 11 bases unmatched. Germline V gene lookup returns CDR1 MNHEY and CDR2 SVGEGT. The CDR3 DNA follows: TGTGCCAGCAGGGGCTCAAGCGGGGGGCGCAACAATGAGCAGTTCTTC. Translation: CASRGSSGGRNNEQFF.

The CDR3 coding sequence is TGTGCCAGCACCCCTAGACAGACTTTTATCTGGGGCTACACCTTC. Amino acid sequence: CASTPRQTFIWGYTF. The chain employs TRBV27 and TRBJ1-2; TRBD1 is a possible D gene (5 bases). V shed 7 bases and J shed 8 bases, with 23 bases lying between them. Germline V gene lookup returns CDR1 MNHEY and CDR2 SMNVEV (reference sequence). This CDR3 region has 15 residues.

This rearrangement joins TRBV19 to TRBJ2-6; either TRBD1 or TRBD2 may supply D (5 bases each). Looked up from germline, CDR1 is LNHDA and CDR2 is SQIVND (reference sequence). Trimming shortened V by 3 bases and J by 1 base, and 16 bases separated the two germline ends. The CDR3 is made up of 18 amino acids. The CDR3 DNA reads as TGTGCCAGTAGTATTACCCCAGGGAGAGGTTCTGGGGCCAACGTCCTGACTTTC. This codes for CASSITPGRGSGANVLTF.

The chain carries TRBV6-6 and TRBJ2-5; D ambiguous. The germline CDR1 and CDR2 sequences are MNHNY and SVGAGI (reference sequence). This CDR3 comprises 12 residues. Trimming took off 5 bases at V and 5 bases at J, with 9 bases between the two ends. CDR3 sequence (DNA): TGTGCCAGCAGTGCCAACACGGAGACCCAGTACTTC. This codes for CASSANTETQYF.

This clonotype was detected ten times or more. CDR3 in amino acids: CASLFTESQYF. CDR3 DNA: TGTGCCAGTCTTTTTACGGAATCCCAGTACTTC. The genes are TRBV2 and TRBJ2-5; D is uncertain. CDR3 size: 11 residues. V shed 9 bases and J shed 9 bases, with 14 bases lying between them. Germline-derived CDR1 and CDR2 are SNHLY and FYNNEI.

In this sample, this clonotype turned up a few times. The V and J genes are TRBV4-3 and TRBJ2-1; 7 bases match TRBD1. The CDR3 contains 17 residues. With 3 bases clipped from V and 1 base from J, the junction kept 9 bases outside the gene matches. Germline V gives CDR1 LGHNA, CDR2 YSLEER. The chain's CDR3 is CASSQLQGRGSYNEQFF. The CDR3 DNA follows: TGCGCCAGCAGCCAGCTACAGGGGCGCGGGTCCTACAATGAGCAGTTCTTC.

The table lists this clonotype with a few counts. The chain carries TRBV7-6 and TRBJ2-1; 7 bases line up with TRBD2. In germline, CDR1 is SGHVS, CDR2 FNYEAQ. Trimming cost V 5 bases and J 8 bases; bases outside gene matches: 12. This CDR3 is 15 amino acids long. CDR3 bases: TGTGCCAGCAGCCCCCGGGACTTAGCGGGTTATGAGCAGTTCTTC. Translating gives CASSPRDLAGYEQFF.

This clonotype was found a few times. The J gene is TRBJ1-6, the V gene TRBV29-1; 10 nucleotides line up with TRBD1. Germline V gene sequence: CDR1 SQVTM, CDR2 ANQGSEA. The CDR3 spans 14 residues. The V and J ends lost 4 bases and 5 bases, in that order; junction bases with no gene match: 2. CDR3: CSVGTGGNNSPLHF. The CDR3 DNA reads TGCAGCGTTGGGACAGGGGGAAATAATTCACCCCTCCACTTT. The variable domain in full, with the rest retrieved from reference TRBV29-1 and TRBJ1-6, is SAVISQKPSRDICQRGTSLTIQCQVDSQVTMMFWYRQQPGQSLTLIATANQGSEATYESGFVIDKFPISRPNLTFSTLTVSNMSPEDSSIYLCSVGTGGNNSPLHFGNGTRLTVT.

This clonotype was seen ten or more times. The rearrangement joins TRBV10-3 to TRBJ2-7, with D possibly matching TRBD1 (6 bases). V was pared by 2 bases and J by 1 base, with 12 bases between. The CDR3 sequence is 15 residues long. From germline, CDR1 is ENHRY and CDR2 SYGVKD. The CDR3 DNA is TGTGCCATCAGTGAGAGGACAGTCGGATCCTACGAGCAGTACTTC. Amino acid sequence: CAISERTVGSYEQYF.

This clonotype turned up a few times. The chain has TRBV9 and TRBJ1-2; no reliable D call. The CDR3 runs 15 residues. Trimming shortened V by 4 bases and J by 7 bases, and 20 bases separated the two germline ends. Looked up from germline, CDR1 is SGDLS and CDR2 is YYNGEE. This CDR3 reads CASSYARSRVSGYTF. The CDR3 coding sequence is TGTGCCAGCAGCTATGCCCGAAGTAGAGTAAGTGGCTACACCTTC. Full variable domain (missing parts from reference TRBV9 and TRBJ1-2): DSGVTQTPKHLITATGQRVTLRCSPRSGDLSVYWYQQSLDQGLQFLIQYYNGEERAKGNILERFSAQQFPDLHSELNLSSLELGDSALYFCASSYARSRVSGYTFGSGTRLTVV.

The chain employs TRBV10-3 and TRBJ2-1; 8 bases align to TRBD1. Unmatched junction bases numbered 2, after V lost 2 bases and J lost 2 bases. The CDR3 totals 15 residues. Germline CDR1 and CDR2: ENHRY and SYGVKD. CDR3 region: CAISEQGAAYNEQFF. Written as DNA, the CDR3 is TGTGCCATCAGTGAGCAGGGGGCGGCCTACAATGAGCAGTTCTTC.

This rearrangement joins TRBV4-3 to TRBJ2-5, with TRBD1 matching 7 bases. The junction had 12 bases not matched to a gene; V was cut back by 4 bases and J by 7 bases. CDR1 LGHNA and CDR2 YSLEER come from the germline V gene. CDR3 size: 15 residues. CDR3 nucleotides: TGCGCCAGCAGCCTAGGGACAGCCCCTGAGGGGACCCAGTACTTC. Translation: CASSLGTAPEGTQYF.

This clonotype was detected many times. The J gene is TRBJ1-1, the V gene TRBV4-3; D is uncertain. The CDR3 sequence is 14 residues long. The V gene lost 0 bases and the J gene lost 1 base, with 6 bases spanning the gap. CDR1 LGHNA and CDR2 YSLEER come from the germline V gene. The CDR3 DNA follows: TGCGCCAGCAGCCAAGATACGGGGAACACTGAAGCTTTCTTT. Protein product: CASSQDTGNTEAFF.

The CDR3 reads CASSQDAPGGAGELFF. The CDR3 DNA sequence: TGTGCCAGCAGCCAAGATGCACCCGGGGGGGCCGGGGAGCTGTTTTTT. The chain links TRBV4-2 to TRBJ2-2; 8 positions agree with TRBD2. Germline V gene data show CDR1 as LGHNA and CDR2 as YNFKEQ. The CDR3 totals 16 residues. J lost 6 bases, V lost 0 bases, and 6 bases had no gene match.

The sample holds many counts of this clonotype. The chain employs TRBV7-9 and TRBJ1-1; the D is unclear. Germline assignment: CDR1 SEHNR and CDR2 FQNEAQ (reference sequence). Trimming pared 6 bases from V and 3 bases from J, leaving 8 bases between. This CDR3 spans 12 amino acids. As DNA, the CDR3 is TGTGCCAGCAGAGAGAGGGACACTGAAGCTTTCTTT. It translates to CASRERDTEAFF.

The chain is built from TRBV4-1 and TRBJ2-1; TRBD2 matches at 12 bases. In germline, CDR1 is MGHRA, CDR2 YSYEKL. Trimming cost V 6 bases and J 8 bases; bases outside gene matches: 11. CDR3 length: 16 amino acids. The DNA of the CDR3 is TGCGCCAGCAGACTCAGGGCCGGGACTAGCGGGTATGAGCAGTTCTTC. This encodes CASRLRAGTSGYEQFF.